Listed below are T cell receptor beta chains from one sample, sequenced in a study of shared clonotypes between healthy human individuals. Assay used: immunoSEQ multiplex PCR; TCRdb lists only in-frame clones, some missing. The sample has around 2.1 million clones; 90% to 95% are singletons. Sequenced input: naive CD8+ T cells from PBMCs. The receptors were gathered from a man between 18 and 29 years old in good health. Some clones in this sample may be carry-over from other donors' samples. Both conserved end residues are part of each CDR3. D genes are given only for firm matches. Clone size is stated in some rows and not others, as once, few, many or a class when expanded.

J,size,D,V,CDR3,DNA
TRBJ2-3,NA,TRBD2,TRBV30,CAWSVLEVGTSGRGTDTQYF,TGTGCCTGGAGTGTACTTGAGGTAGGAACTAGCGGGAGGGGCACAGATACGCAGTATTTT
TRBJ2-3,NA,TRBD2,TRBV27,CASSTSWIRLAGVSSTDTQYF,TGTGCCAGCAGTACCTCCTGGATTAGACTAGCGGGAGTTTCGAGCACAGATACGCAGTATTTT
TRBJ2-5,NA,TRBD1,TRBV11-1,CASSPTGGRQETQYF,TGTGCCAGCAGCCCTACAGGGGGCCGCCAAGAGACCCAGTACTTC
TRBJ1-2,NA,NA,TRBV9,CASSGHFQATPNYGYTF,TGTGCCAGCAGCGGCCACTTTCAAGCGACCCCTAACTATGGCTACACCTTC
TRBJ2-3,NA,NA,TRBV6-5,CASSYLRADTQYF,TGTGCCAGCAGTTATTTGAGGGCAGATACGCAGTATTTT
TRBJ1-2,NA,NA,TRBV15,CATSKRTDYGYTF,TGTGCCACCAGCAAGCGGACCGACTATGGCTACACCTTC
TRBJ1-4,NA,NA,TRBV19,CASRYTGRDEKLFF,TGTGCCAGTCGATACACGGGTCGAGACGAAAAACTGTTTTTT
TRBJ1-5,NA,NA,TRBV6-6,CASSYSQLSNQPQHF,TGTGCCAGCAGTTACTCGCAGCTGAGCAATCAGCCCCAGCATTTT
TRBJ1-3,NA,NA,TRBV28,CASSSPPLLSQGVSGNTIYF,TGTGCCAGCAGTTCACCCCCCCTACTCTCTCAAGGTGTCTCTGGAAACACCATATATTTT
TRBJ2-7,NA,NA,TRBV4-2,CASSQVTSPLYEQYF,TGTGCCAGCAGCCAAGTTACTAGCCCACTCTACGAGCAGTACTTC
TRBJ1-5,NA,TRBD1,TRBV5-1,CASSPQGQGIQPQHF,TGCGCCAGCAGCCCACAGGGACAGGGGATTCAGCCCCAGCATTTT
TRBJ2-6,once,NA,TRBV7-9,CASSPRATSSGANVLTF,TGTGCCAGCAGCCCCCGGGCTACCAGCTCTGGGGCCAACGTCCTGACTTTC
TRBJ2-7,NA,NA,TRBV9,CASSVGDRYYEQYF,TGTGCCAGCAGCGTAGGTGACAGATACTACGAGCAGTACTTC
TRBJ2-3,NA,TRBD2,TRBV9,CASSGIAGVVDTQYF,TGTGCCAGCAGTGGAATAGCGGGAGTGGTAGATACGCAGTATTTT
TRBJ2-7,NA,TRBD1,TRBV7-9,CASSSGTGDQYF,TGTGCCAGCAGCTCAGGGACAGGGGACCAGTACTTC
TRBJ2-7,NA,TRBD1,TRBV9,CASSVDSRQGDTPEQYF,TGTGCCAGCAGCGTAGATAGCCGACAGGGCGATACCCCCGAGCAGTACTTC
TRBJ2-7,NA,NA,TRBV30,CAWSVGAYEQYF,TGTGCCTGGAGTGTAGGGGCCTACGAGCAGTACTTC
TRBJ2-7,NA,NA,TRBV30,CAWSVLGGYGEQYF,TGTGCCTGGAGTGTACTGGGGGGTTACGGCGAGCAGTACTTC
TRBJ2-7,NA,TRBD2,TRBV18,CASSPGTSGTYEQYF,TGTGCCAGCTCACCAGGGACTAGCGGGACCTACGAGCAGTACTTC
TRBJ2-5,NA,TRBD1,TRBV30,CAWLPWDRQETQYF,TGTGCCTGGCTCCCCTGGGACAGACAAGAGACCCAGTACTTC
TRBJ2-1,NA,TRBD2,TRBV5-6,CASSPLAGVDSYNEQFF,TGTGCCAGCAGCCCTCTAGCGGGAGTGGACTCCTACAATGAGCAGTTCTTC
TRBJ2-3,NA,NA,TRBV6-5,CASSYSAGTTDTQYF,TGTGCCAGCAGTTACTCGGCGGGAACGACAGATACGCAGTATTTT
TRBJ2-1,NA,NA,TRBV27,CASSLERVHQEQFF,TGTGCCAGCAGTTTAGAGCGGGTCCATCAGGAGCAGTTCTTC
TRBJ2-7,NA,NA,TRBV7-9,CASSSGGQGPSYEQYF,TGTGCCAGCAGCTCAGGGGGGCAGGGGCCCTCCTACGAGCAGTACTTC
TRBJ1-1,NA,TRBD1,TRBV28,CASSSETGMNTEAFF,TGTGCCAGCAGTTCCGAGACAGGGATGAACACTGAAGCTTTCTTT
TRBJ1-1,NA,NA,TRBV29-1,CSVEDRRSTEAFF,TGCAGCGTTGAAGATCGGCGGTCCACTGAAGCTTTCTTT
TRBJ2-7,NA,NA,TRBV19,CASSIEPGGEQYF,TGTGCCAGTAGTATAGAGCCCGGGGGCGAGCAGTACTTC
TRBJ2-4,NA,NA,TRBV7-8,CASSLGLGYQYF,TGTGCCAGCAGCTTAGGTTTAGGGTACCAGTACTTC
TRBJ2-1,NA,NA,TRBV14,CASGVYNEQFF,TGTGCCAGCGGGGTATACAATGAGCAGTTCTTC
TRBJ1-2,NA,TRBD1,TRBV9,CASSHPSGQGAPNGYTF,TGTGCCAGCAGCCACCCTTCCGGACAGGGGGCCCCGAATGGCTACACCTTC
TRBJ2-1,NA,TRBD2,TRBV6-5,CASNLGLAGINEQFF,TGTGCCAGCAACTTAGGACTAGCGGGGATCAATGAGCAGTTCTTC
TRBJ2-5,NA,NA,TRBV4-1,CASSPGPGPVETQYF,TGCGCCAGCTCCCCCGGCCCCGGGCCCGTAGAGACCCAGTACTTC
TRBJ2-2,NA,NA,TRBV27,CASSFSPWTGELFF,TGTGCCAGCAGTTTCTCCCCGTGGACCGGGGAGCTGTTTTTT
TRBJ2-1,NA,TRBD1,TRBV27,CASSWDRVNEQFF,TGTGCCAGCAGTTGGGACAGGGTAAACGAGCAGTTCTTC
TRBJ2-1,NA,NA,TRBV11-1,CASSPLGGRAHNEQFF,TGTGCCAGCAGCCCGCTGGGTGGCAGGGCCCACAATGAGCAGTTCTTC
TRBJ1-2,NA,TRBD1,TRBV9,CASSGTGLVVYGYTF,TGTGCCAGCAGCGGGACAGGGCTCGTTGTCTATGGCTACACCTTC
TRBJ2-7,NA,TRBD2,TRBV6-1,CASKLWVGGGYEQYF,TGTGCCAGCAAACTCTGGGTAGGCGGGGGCTACGAGCAGTACTTC
TRBJ1-5,few,NA,TRBV5-6,CASSLKRANQPQHF,TGTGCCAGCAGCTTGAAGAGGGCAAATCAGCCCCAGCATTTT
TRBJ1-2,NA,TRBD1,TRBV19,CASSIQTGAGYTF,TGTGCCAGTAGTATCCAAACAGGGGCTGGCTACACCTTC
TRBJ1-5,NA,NA,TRBV30,CAWSGSRNQPQHF,TGTGCCTGGAGTGGCAGCCGTAATCAGCCCCAGCATTTT
TRBJ2-7,NA,TRBD1,TRBV28,CASSLSRQGAGEQYF,TGTGCCAGCAGTTTATCGCGGCAGGGGGCTGGGGAGCAGTACTTC
TRBJ1-1,once,TRBD1,TRBV14,CASSLGQGENTEAFF,TGTGCCAGCAGCCTGGGACAGGGCGAGAACACTGAAGCTTTCTTT
TRBJ1-5,NA,TRBD1,TRBV28,CASSLGTGGGQPQHF,TGTGCCAGCTCACTAGGGACAGGGGGCGGTCAGCCCCAGCATTTT
TRBJ2-5,NA,NA,TRBV28,CASSLPRVGETQYF,TGTGCCAGCAGTTTGCCCAGGGTAGGGGAGACCCAGTACTTC
TRBJ2-2,NA,NA,TRBV5-8,CASTYSSTGPTGELFF,TGTGCCAGCACTTATTCATCGACAGGACCAACCGGGGAGCTGTTTTTT